Each of the 27 T cell receptor beta chains below was sequenced from the same sample in a study of cytomegalovirus exposure and HLA in healthy donors. This table comes from immunoSEQ multiplex PCR, and its TCRdb copy is limited to in-frame clones, with some not included. This table holds some 64,000 clones, 95% to 98% found once. Sequencing input: PBMCs. All receptors derive from a woman aged 18-29 years in good health and CMV-seropositive.

The V call is TRBV19, the J call TRBJ1-1; D is perhaps TRBD1 (6 bases). The CDR3 contains 15 residues. Germline V gene data show CDR1 as LNHDA and CDR2 as SQIVND (reference sequence). The V end lost 2 bases, the J end lost 1 base, and 11 bases lay between the germline ends. CDR3: CASSILGGGNTEAFF. CDR3 DNA: TGTGCCAGTAGTATACTTGGGGGCGGGAACACTGAAGCTTTCTTT.

In this sample, this clone turned up once. The V gene is TRBV2, the J gene TRBJ2-2; 12 bases match TRBD2. Per germline, CDR1 SNHLY and CDR2 FYNNEI. The CDR3 covers 17 residues. Trimming removed 8 bases from V and 5 bases from J; junction bases left unmatched: 12. The CDR3 bases are TGTGCCAGCTTGGGTGCTAGCGGGAGGGTGGCGACCGGGGAGCTGTTTTTT. Its translation is CASLGASGRVATGELFF. Based on the CDR3 plus reference TRBV2 and TRBJ2-2, the full variable domain is EPEVTQTPSHQVTQMGQEVILRCVPISNHLYFYWYRQILGQKVEFLVSFYNNEISEKSEIFDDQFSVERPDGSNFTLKIRSTKLEDSAMYFCASLGASGRVATGELFFGEGSRLTVL.

The chain carries TRBV5-4 and TRBJ2-7, with D tentatively TRBD2 (5 bases). This CDR3 spans 14 amino acids. V gave up 0 bases and J gave up 2 bases, with 9 bases separating them. Germline V gene data show CDR1 as SGHNT and CDR2 as YYREEE (reference sequence). CDR3 in amino acids: CASSLAGVPYEQYF. CDR3 coding DNA: TGTGCCAGCAGCTTGGCCGGGGTCCCCTACGAGCAGTACTTC.

Only one count was recorded for this clone. The rearrangement links TRBV19 to TRBJ2-7; TRBD1 agrees at 8 bases. Germline trimming cut 4 bases from V and 5 bases from J; bases unmatched to any gene: 10. There are 15 residues in the CDR3. Germline V gene lookup returns CDR1 LNHDA and CDR2 SQIVND (reference sequence). As DNA, the CDR3 is TGTGCCAGTAGTACCTCCCGCGGACAGGGCAACGAGCAGTACTTC. Protein product: CASSTSRGQGNEQYF.

CDR3 sequence reads: CASSPRGSPRPQHF. The CDR3 DNA reads TGTGCCAGCAGTCCGCGAGGGTCCCCCCGACCCCAGCATTTT. J is TRBJ1-5 and V is TRBV28; unclear D gene. V was shortened by 5 bases and J by 10 bases, with 18 bases between the two germline ends. The CDR3 consists of 14 residues. Germline CDR1 MDHEN, CDR2 SYDVKM.

V is TRBV5-8 and J is TRBJ1-2; no firm D call. Germline loops: CDR1 SGHTS, CDR2 YDEGEE. V dropped 1 base and J dropped 1 base, with 11 bases sitting between them. This CDR3 region has 15 residues. CDR3 sequence: CASSLSTYLNYGYTF. The DNA for the CDR3 is TGTGCCAGCAGCTTGAGTACTTACCTTAACTATGGCTACACCTTC. The variable domain in full, with the rest retrieved from reference TRBV5-8 and TRBJ1-2, is EAGVTQSPTHLIKTRGQQATLRCSPISGHTSVYWYQQALGLGLQFLLWYDEGEERNRGNFPPRFSGRQFPNYSSELNVNALELEDSALYLCASSLSTYLNYGYTFGSGTRLTVV.

J is TRBJ2-1 and V is TRBV29-1, with TRBD1 matching 8 bases. Germline assignment: CDR1 SQVTM and CDR2 ANQGSEA. The CDR3 is made up of 15 amino acids. Unmatched junction bases numbered 7, after V lost 2 bases and J lost 4 bases. CDR3 DNA: TGCAGCGTTGAAAAGGGGGACAGGCTTTACAATGAGCAGTTCTTC. Protein sequence: CSVEKGDRLYNEQFF.

The chain has TRBV6-1 and TRBJ1-3; maybe TRBD1 (6 bases). Trimming took off 4 bases at V and 0 bases at J, with 10 bases between the two ends. The germline V gene has CDR1 MNHNS and CDR2 SASEGT. The CDR3 has 15 residues. The CDR3 DNA reads TGTGCCAGCAGTGTAGACAGGCTCTCTGGAAACACCATATATTTT. It yields the protein CASSVDRLSGNTIYF.

This sequence joins TRBV7-5 and TRBJ2-3; TRBD1, the table's D call, was not compared with the DNA. TRBV7-5 is an annotated pseudogene. The CDR3 length is 17 residues. DNA for the CDR3: TGTGCCAGAATCCTCGAGGGCCAGACAGGGGTCACAGATACGCAGTATTTT. Translation gives CARILEGQTGVTDTQYF.

V gene TRBV7-8 combines with J gene TRBJ1-1; 8 bases are shared with TRBD1. This CDR3 comprises 19 residues. The V gene's germline CDR1 is SGHVS and CDR2 FQNEAQ. After removal of 3 bases from V and 1 base from J, the junction contained 16 bases not matched to a gene. The CDR3 bases are TGTGCCAGCAGCTTTTCTAGGAGTTACAGGGGGGTTGAGAACACTGAAGCTTTCTTT. As protein: CASSFSRSYRGVENTEAFF. Together with reference TRBV7-8 and TRBJ1-1, the CDR3 gives the full variable domain: GAGVSQSPRYKVAKRGQDVALRCDPISGHVSLFWYQQALGQGPEFLTYFQNEAQLDKSGLPSDRFFAERPEGSVSTLKIQRTQQEDSAVYLCASSFSRSYRGVENTEAFFGQGTRLTVV.

The gene calls are TRBV9 and TRBJ2-1; no definite D call. Germline-derived CDR1 and CDR2 are SGDLS and YYNGEE. V lost 4 bases and J lost 0, with 8 bases in between. The CDR3 is 14 amino acids. The DNA for the CDR3 is TGTGCCAGCAGCCCTACGAGCTCCTACAATGAGCAGTTCTTC. Translating it yields CASSPTSSYNEQFF.

This clone has just one count. The chain recombines TRBV6-1 with TRBJ1-1; D remains unclear. The CDR3 totals 14 residues. Germline loops: CDR1 MNHNS, CDR2 SASEGT. Trimming stripped 6 bases from V and 3 bases from J, with 14 bases between. CDR3 in DNA: TGTGCCAGCAGCGCCATCCGGGAGGACACTGAAGCTTTCTTT. This gives the protein CASSAIREDTEAFF.

This chain uses TRBV9 with TRBJ2-7; 10 nucleotides line up with TRBD2. Trimming cost V 3 bases and J 4 bases; bases outside gene matches: 7. Germline values: CDR1 SGDLS, CDR2 YYNGEE. This CDR3 has 15 residues. The CDR3 loop is CASSAGLAETYEQYF. For the CDR3, the DNA is TGTGCCAGCAGCGCTGGACTAGCGGAAACTTACGAGCAGTACTTC.

This chain joins TRBV28 and TRBJ2-4, with TRBD1 matching over 9 bases. This CDR3 region has 14 residues. The J segment lost 6 bases and the V segment lost 5 bases, leaving 5 bases of the junction unmatched. Germline V gene sequence: CDR1 MDHEN, CDR2 SYDVKM. CDR3: CASSIGTGLNIQYF. CDR3 nucleotides: TGTGCCAGCAGTATCGGGACAGGGTTAAACATTCAGTACTTC.

J is TRBJ1-1 and V is TRBV6-1; D may be TRBD1 (5 bases). This CDR3 is built from 15 residues. CDR1 is MNHNS and CDR2 is SASEGT in the germline V gene. V lost 5 bases to trimming and J lost 2 bases, with 15 bases between them. The CDR3: CASSRGDGGNTEAFF. The CDR3 DNA reads TGTGCCAGCAGTCGGGGGGATGGGGGTAACACTGAAGCTTTCTTT.

The chain has TRBV10-3 and TRBJ2-3; perhaps TRBD2 as D (6 bases). The CDR3 is 14 amino acids. Germline lookup yields CDR1 ENHRY and CDR2 SYGVKD. V shed 4 bases and J shed 4 bases, with 12 bases lying between them. DNA of the CDR3: TGTGCCATCAGTGGTACGGGAGTCGCAGATACGCAGTATTTT. Its protein product is CAISGTGVADTQYF.

The chain carries TRBV28 and TRBJ1-1; D gene ambiguous. Germline values: CDR1 MDHEN, CDR2 SYDVKM. The CDR3 is 11 amino acids. V lost 3 bases, J lost 5 bases, and 4 bases lay in between. CDR3 in amino acids: CASSFETEAFF. CDR3 sequence (DNA): TGTGCCAGCAGTTTTGAGACTGAAGCTTTCTTT.

This clone was seen only a few times. At one of its ends the junction is not consistent with the germline gene, which may arise from a read error. The chain is built from TRBV10-3 and TRBJ1-2; unclear D gene. CDR3 length equals 12 residues. Germline loops: CDR1 ENHRY, CDR2 SYGVKD. The CDR3: CAISESLDGVSF. The CDR3 DNA follows: TGTGCCATCAGTGAGTCGCTGGACGGGGTTTCCTTC.

The chain has TRBV28 and TRBJ2-5, with 11 bases identical to TRBD2. Germline CDR1 reads MDHEN; CDR2 reads SYDVKM. Losses at the gene ends were 3 bases for V and 5 bases for J; bases not matched to a gene: 11. CDR3 length equals 17 residues. The CDR3 nucleotides read TGTGCCAGCAGTTTGGGGCTACTAGCGGGGGTGGGCGAGACCCAGTACTTC. This codes for CASSLGLLAGVGETQYF.

The chain has TRBV6-5 and TRBJ2-7, with 8 bases matching TRBD2. CDR3 size: 16 residues. Germline V gene data show CDR1 as MNHEY and CDR2 as SVGAGI. V gave up 2 bases and J gave up 3 bases; unmatched junction bases: 9. The CDR3 sequence is CASSYLPLAGGYEQYF. In DNA form, the CDR3 reads TGTGCCAGCAGTTACCTGCCTCTGGCGGGAGGCTACGAGCAGTACTTC.

The genes are TRBV28 and TRBJ2-6; 8 nucleotides match TRBD1. CDR1 MDHEN and CDR2 SYDVKM come from the germline V gene. The CDR3 loop spans 18 amino acids. With 3 bases clipped from V and 0 bases from J, the junction kept 7 bases outside the gene matches. The CDR3 coding sequence is TGTGCCAGCAGTTTCCTCGGACAGGGCCCCTCTGGGGCCAACGTCCTGACTTTC. Amino acid sequence: CASSFLGQGPSGANVLTF.

This rearrangement joins TRBV7-3 to TRBJ2-1, with 10 bases aligning to TRBD2. Losses at the gene ends were 0 bases for V and 5 bases for J; bases not matched to a gene: 13. Germline V gene lookup returns CDR1 SGHTA and CDR2 FQGTGA. The CDR3 length is 19 residues. CDR3: CASSLTGTGSGRWDNEQFF. CDR3 sequence (DNA): TGTGCCAGCAGCTTAACGGGCACGGGTAGCGGGAGGTGGGACAATGAGCAGTTCTTC.

The chain uses TRBV5-6 and TRBJ2-7; 11 bases agree with TRBD2. This CDR3 contains 17 residues. Germline assignment: CDR1 SGHDT and CDR2 YYEEEE. V shed 5 bases and J 4 bases; nucleotides not matched to a gene: 14. CDR3 bases: TGTGCCAGCAGGGTACTAGCGGGAGAAGGAATGGGGTACGAGCAGTACTTC. This sequence encodes CASRVLAGEGMGYEQYF. The full variable domain, rest sourced from reference TRBV5-6 and TRBJ2-7, is DAGVTQSPTHLIKTRGQQVTLRCSPKSGHDTVSWYQQALGQGPQFIFQYYEEEERQRGNFPDRFSGHQFPNYSSELNVNALLLGDSALYLCASRVLAGEGMGYEQYFGPGTRLTVT.

This chain connects TRBV6-1 to TRBJ2-7; 8 bases match TRBD1. Germline V lookup: CDR1 MNHNS, CDR2 SASEGT. With 7 bases clipped from V and 2 bases from J, the junction kept 4 bases outside the gene matches. CDR3 length equals 13 residues. The CDR3 sequence is CASTRTGTYEQYF. The CDR3, as DNA: TGTGCCAGCACCAGGACAGGGACCTACGAGCAGTACTTC.

The chain couples TRBV2 to TRBJ1-5, with D uncertain. Looked up from germline, CDR1 is SNHLY and CDR2 is FYNNEI. Trimming stripped 3 bases from V and 4 bases from J, with 7 bases between. This CDR3 comprises 13 residues. Here the CDR3 DNA reads TGTGCCAGCAGTGAGGTCACAAATCAGCCCCAGCATTTT. Translating gives CASSEVTNQPQHF.

The rearrangement links TRBV5-1 to TRBJ2-5, with 11 nucleotides matching TRBD1. V gave up 5 bases and J gave up 5 bases; unmatched junction bases: 8. The CDR3 has 15 residues. Germline V gene sequence: CDR1 SGHRS, CDR2 YFSETQ. CDR3 sequence (DNA): TGCGCCAGCAGTTGGACAGGGGGCCGGCGGGAGACCCAGTACTTC. This sequence encodes CASSWTGGRRETQYF.

The table lists this clone with a count of one. V gene TRBV5-6 combines with J gene TRBJ1-2, with 8 nucleotides matching TRBD1. Germline CDR1 SGHDT, CDR2 YYEEEE. This CDR3 spans 13 amino acids. V shed 3 bases, J shed 2 bases, and the junction held 0 bases outside the gene matches. CDR3 amino acids: CASSWTGNYGYTF. DNA of the CDR3: TGTGCCAGCAGCTGGACAGGGAACTATGGCTACACCTTC.